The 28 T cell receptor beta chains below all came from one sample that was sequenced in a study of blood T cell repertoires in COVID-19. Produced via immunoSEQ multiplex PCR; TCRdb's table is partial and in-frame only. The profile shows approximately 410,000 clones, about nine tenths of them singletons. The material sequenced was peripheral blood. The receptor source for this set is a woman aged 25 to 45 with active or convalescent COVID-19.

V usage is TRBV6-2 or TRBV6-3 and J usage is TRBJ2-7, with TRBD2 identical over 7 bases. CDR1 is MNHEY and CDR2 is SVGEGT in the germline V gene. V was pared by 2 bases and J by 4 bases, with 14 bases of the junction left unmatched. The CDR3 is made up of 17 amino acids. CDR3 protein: CASSYGWREIKRYEQYF. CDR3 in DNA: TGTGCCAGCAGTTACGGTTGGCGGGAGATAAAAAGGTACGAGCAGTACTTC.

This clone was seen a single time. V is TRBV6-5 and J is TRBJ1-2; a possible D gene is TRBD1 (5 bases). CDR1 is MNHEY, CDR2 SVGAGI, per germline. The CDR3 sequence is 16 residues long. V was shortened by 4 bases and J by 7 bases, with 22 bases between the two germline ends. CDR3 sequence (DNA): TGTGCCAGCAGTTCGGGGCAGGAGGGGCGGGGAGGTGGCTACACCTTC. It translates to CASSSGQEGRGGGYTF.

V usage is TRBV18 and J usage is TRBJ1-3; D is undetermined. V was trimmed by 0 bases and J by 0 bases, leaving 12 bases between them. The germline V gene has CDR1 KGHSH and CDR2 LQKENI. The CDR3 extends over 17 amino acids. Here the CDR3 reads CASSPPRSANSGNTIYF. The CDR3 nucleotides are TGTGCCAGCTCACCACCGAGGAGTGCGAACTCTGGAAACACCATATATTTT. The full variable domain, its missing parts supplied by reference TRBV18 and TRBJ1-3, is NAGVMQNPRHLVRRRGQEARLRCSPMKGHSHVYWYRQLPEEGLKFMVYLQKENIIDESGMPKERFSAEFPKEGPSILRIQQVVRGDSAAYFCASSPPRSANSGNTIYFGEGSWLTVV.

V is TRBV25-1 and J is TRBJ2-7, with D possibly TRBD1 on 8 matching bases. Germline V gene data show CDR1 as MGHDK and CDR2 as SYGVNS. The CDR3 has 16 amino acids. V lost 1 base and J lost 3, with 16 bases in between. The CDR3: CASSESETGDYYEQYF. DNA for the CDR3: TGTGCCAGCAGTGAATCCGAGACAGGGGACTACTACGAGCAGTACTTC.

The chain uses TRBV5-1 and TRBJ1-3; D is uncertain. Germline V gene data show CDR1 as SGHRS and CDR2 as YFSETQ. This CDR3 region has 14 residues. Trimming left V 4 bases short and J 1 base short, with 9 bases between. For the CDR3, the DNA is TGCGCCAGCAGCAGTACAGATTCTGGAAACACCATATATTTT. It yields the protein CASSSTDSGNTIYF.

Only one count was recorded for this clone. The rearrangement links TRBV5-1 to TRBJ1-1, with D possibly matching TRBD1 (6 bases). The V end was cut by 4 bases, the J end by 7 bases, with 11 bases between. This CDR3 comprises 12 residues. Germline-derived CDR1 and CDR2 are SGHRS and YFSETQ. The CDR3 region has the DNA TGCGCCAGCAGCCCGACAGGAATTGAAGCTTTCTTT. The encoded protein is CASSPTGIEAFF.

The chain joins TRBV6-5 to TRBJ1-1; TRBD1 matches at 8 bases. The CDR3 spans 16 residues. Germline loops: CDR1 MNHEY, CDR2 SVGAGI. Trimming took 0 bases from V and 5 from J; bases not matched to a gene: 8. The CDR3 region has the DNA TGTGCCAGCAGTTACTCGCAGGGGGCTTATGAAACTGAAGCTTTCTTT. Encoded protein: CASSYSQGAYETEAFF.

The CDR3 is CASSDVEGWNGYTF. The CDR3 DNA is TGCGCCAGCAGTGATGTAGAGGGCTGGAATGGCTACACCTTC. The chain employs TRBV10-2 and TRBJ1-2; no firm D call. The CDR3 is 14 amino acids. V lost 3 bases and J lost 6, with 14 bases in between. Germline values: CDR1 WSHSY, CDR2 SAAADI.

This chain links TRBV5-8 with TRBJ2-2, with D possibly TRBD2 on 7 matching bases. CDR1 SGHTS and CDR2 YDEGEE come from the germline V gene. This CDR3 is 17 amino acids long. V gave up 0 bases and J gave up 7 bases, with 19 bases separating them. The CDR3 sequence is CASSLASGYGGHGELFF. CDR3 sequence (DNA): TGTGCCAGCAGCTTGGCATCAGGTTACGGGGGGCACGGGGAGCTGTTTTTT.

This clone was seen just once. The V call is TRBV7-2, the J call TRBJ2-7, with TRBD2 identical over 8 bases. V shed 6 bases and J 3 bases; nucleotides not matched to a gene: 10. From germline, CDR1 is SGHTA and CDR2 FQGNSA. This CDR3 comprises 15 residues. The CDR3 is CASRQKLAGLYEQYF. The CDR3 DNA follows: TGTGCCAGCAGGCAGAAATTAGCGGGGCTCTACGAGCAGTACTTC.

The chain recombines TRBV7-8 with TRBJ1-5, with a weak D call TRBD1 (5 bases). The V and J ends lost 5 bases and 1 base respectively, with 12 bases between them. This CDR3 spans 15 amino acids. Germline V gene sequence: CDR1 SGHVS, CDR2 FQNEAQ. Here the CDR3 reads CASSGGTTSNQPQHF. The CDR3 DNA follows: TGTGCCAGCAGCGGAGGGACTACCAGCAATCAGCCCCAGCATTTT.

CDR3 sequence: CASSDFRRQKFF. The CDR3 nucleotides are TGTGCCAGCAGTGATTTTCGGCGACAGAAGTTCTTC. This rearrangement joins TRBV6-1 to TRBJ2-1, with D possibly TRBD1 on 5 matching bases. The germline CDR1 and CDR2 sequences are MNHNS and SASEGT. The CDR3 has 12 amino acids. Trimming took off 3 bases at V and 14 bases at J, with 14 bases between the two ends.

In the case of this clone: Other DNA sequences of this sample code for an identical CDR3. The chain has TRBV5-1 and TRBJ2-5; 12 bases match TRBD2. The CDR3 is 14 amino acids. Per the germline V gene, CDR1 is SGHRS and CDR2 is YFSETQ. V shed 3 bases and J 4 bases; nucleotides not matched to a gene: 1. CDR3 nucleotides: TGCGCCAGCAGCTGGGGACTAGCGGGAGAGACCCAGTACTTC. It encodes CASSWGLAGETQYF.

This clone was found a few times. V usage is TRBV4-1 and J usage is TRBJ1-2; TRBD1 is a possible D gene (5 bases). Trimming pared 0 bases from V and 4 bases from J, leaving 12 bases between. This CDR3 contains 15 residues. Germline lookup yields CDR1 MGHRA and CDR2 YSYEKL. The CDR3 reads CASSQDPQGTYGYTF. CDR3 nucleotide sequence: TGCGCCAGCAGCCAAGATCCCCAGGGAACCTATGGCTACACCTTC.

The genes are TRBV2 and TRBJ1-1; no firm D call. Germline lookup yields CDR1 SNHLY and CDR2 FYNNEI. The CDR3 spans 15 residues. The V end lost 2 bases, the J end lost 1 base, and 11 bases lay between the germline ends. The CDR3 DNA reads TGTGCCAGCAGTGAATGGAGAGGGTGGAACACTGAAGCTTTCTTT. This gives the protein CASSEWRGWNTEAFF.

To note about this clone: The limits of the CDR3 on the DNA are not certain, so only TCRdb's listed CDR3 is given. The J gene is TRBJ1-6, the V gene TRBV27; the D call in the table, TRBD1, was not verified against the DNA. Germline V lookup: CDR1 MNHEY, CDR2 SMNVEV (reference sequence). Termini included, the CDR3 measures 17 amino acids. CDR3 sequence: CASSSGQGARFWSPLHF.

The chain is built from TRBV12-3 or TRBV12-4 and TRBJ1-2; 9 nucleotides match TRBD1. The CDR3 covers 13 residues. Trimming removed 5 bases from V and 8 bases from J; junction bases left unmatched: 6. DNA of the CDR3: TGTGCCAGCAGTCAACAGGGGGCAGTGGGCTACACCTTC. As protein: CASSQQGAVGYTF.

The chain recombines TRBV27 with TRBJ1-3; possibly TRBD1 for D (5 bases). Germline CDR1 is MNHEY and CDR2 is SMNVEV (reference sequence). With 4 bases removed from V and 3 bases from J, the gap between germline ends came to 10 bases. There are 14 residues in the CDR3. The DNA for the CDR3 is TGTGCCAGCAGTTATGGGGGGAATGGAAACACCATATATTTT. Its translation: CASSYGGNGNTIYF.

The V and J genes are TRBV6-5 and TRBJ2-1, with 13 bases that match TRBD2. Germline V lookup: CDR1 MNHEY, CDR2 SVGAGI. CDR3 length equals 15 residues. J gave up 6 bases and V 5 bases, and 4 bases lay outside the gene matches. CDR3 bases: TGTGCCAGCAGTCCCGGGACTAGCGGGACCAATGAGCAGTTCTTC. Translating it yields CASSPGTSGTNEQFF.

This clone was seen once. The CDR3 is CASTKGAGSYNEQFF. In nucleotides, the CDR3 is TGTGCCAGCACCAAGGGGGCCGGGTCCTACAATGAGCAGTTCTTC. The rearrangement joins TRBV27 to TRBJ2-1; 7 bases are shared with TRBD1. Germline V gene sequence: CDR1 MNHEY, CDR2 SMNVEV (reference sequence). The V segment lost 7 bases and the J segment 1 base; nucleotides outside the gene matches: 7. The CDR3 has 15 residues.

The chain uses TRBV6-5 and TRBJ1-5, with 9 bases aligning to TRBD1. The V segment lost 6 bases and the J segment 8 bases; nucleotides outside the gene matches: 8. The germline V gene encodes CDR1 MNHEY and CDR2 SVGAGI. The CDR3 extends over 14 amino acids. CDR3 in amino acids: CASRLTGGNKPQHF. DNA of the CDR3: TGTGCCAGCAGGCTGACAGGGGGGAATAAGCCCCAGCATTTT.

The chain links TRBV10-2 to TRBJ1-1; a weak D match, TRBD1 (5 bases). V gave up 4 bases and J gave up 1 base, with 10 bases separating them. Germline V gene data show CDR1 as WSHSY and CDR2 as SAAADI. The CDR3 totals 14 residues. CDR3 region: CASSAQGSNTEAFF. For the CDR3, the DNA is TGCGCCAGCAGTGCCCAGGGATCGAACACTGAAGCTTTCTTT.

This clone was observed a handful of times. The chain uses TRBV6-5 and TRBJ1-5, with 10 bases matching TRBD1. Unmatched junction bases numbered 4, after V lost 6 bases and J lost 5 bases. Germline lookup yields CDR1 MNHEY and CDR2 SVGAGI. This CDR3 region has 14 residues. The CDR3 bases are TGTGCCAGCAGACCAGGACAGGGGGATCAGCCCCAGCATTTT. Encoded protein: CASRPGQGDQPQHF.

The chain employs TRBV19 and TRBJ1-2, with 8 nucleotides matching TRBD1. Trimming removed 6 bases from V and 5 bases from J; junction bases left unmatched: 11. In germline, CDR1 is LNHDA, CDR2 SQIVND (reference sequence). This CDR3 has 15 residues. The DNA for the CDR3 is TGTGCCAGTAGCGATGACAGGGGAGGTTCTTATGGCTACACCTTC. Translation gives CASSDDRGGSYGYTF.

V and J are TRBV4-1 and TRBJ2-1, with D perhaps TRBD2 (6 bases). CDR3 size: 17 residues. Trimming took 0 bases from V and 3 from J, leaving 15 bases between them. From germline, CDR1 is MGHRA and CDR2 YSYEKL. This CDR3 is CASSQEVASGVYNEQFF. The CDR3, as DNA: TGCGCCAGCAGCCAAGAGGTCGCTTCGGGGGTCTACAATGAGCAGTTCTTC.

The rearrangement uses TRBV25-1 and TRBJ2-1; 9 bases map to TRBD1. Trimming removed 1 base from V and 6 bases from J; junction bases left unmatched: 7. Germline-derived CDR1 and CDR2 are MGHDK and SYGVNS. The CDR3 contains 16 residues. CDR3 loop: CASSESPGQGSNEQFF. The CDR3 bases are TGTGCCAGCAGTGAATCCCCGGGACAGGGTAGCAATGAGCAGTTCTTC.

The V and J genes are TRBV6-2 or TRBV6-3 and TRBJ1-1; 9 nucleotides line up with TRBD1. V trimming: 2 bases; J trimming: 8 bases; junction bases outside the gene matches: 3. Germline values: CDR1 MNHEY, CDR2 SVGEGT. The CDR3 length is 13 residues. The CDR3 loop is CASSYVGTGEAFF. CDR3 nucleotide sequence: TGTGCCAGCAGTTACGTCGGGACAGGGGAAGCTTTCTTT.

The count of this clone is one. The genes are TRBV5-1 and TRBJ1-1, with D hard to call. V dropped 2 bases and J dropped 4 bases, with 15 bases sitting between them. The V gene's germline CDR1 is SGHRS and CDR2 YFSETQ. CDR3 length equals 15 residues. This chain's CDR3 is CASSLSSEVSTEAFF. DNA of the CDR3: TGCGCCAGCAGCTTATCTTCGGAGGTCAGCACTGAAGCTTTCTTT.